One sample yielded the 5 T cell receptor beta chains listed below, sequenced in a study of T cell changes during pregnancy in multiple sclerosis. Data came from immunoSEQ multiplex PCR; TCRdb stores just in-frame clones and leaves some out. The table records tens of thousands of clones, under 90% of them present only once. Specimen: peripheral blood, collected after pregnancy. These receptor sequences come from a female donor in good health, enrolled as a control in a pregnancy study.

In this sample, this clone turned up once. The V gene is TRBV27, the J gene TRBJ2-7, with 11 nucleotides matching TRBD2. Looked up from germline, CDR1 is MNHEY and CDR2 is SMNVEV (reference sequence). The junction had 5 bases not matched to a gene; V was cut back by 3 bases and J by 4 bases. This CDR3 has 15 residues. In DNA, the CDR3 is TGTGCCAGCAGTTTGGCCCTAGCGGGAGGATACGAGCAGTACTTC. This sequence encodes CASSLALAGGYEQYF.

V and J are TRBV7-8 and TRBJ2-1, with D possibly TRBD2 on 6 matching bases. Germline loops: CDR1 SGHVS, CDR2 FQNEAQ. The CDR3 covers 12 residues. Trimming removed 1 base at V and 12 bases at J, with 10 bases between. The CDR3 reads CASSLGRERQFF. The CDR3 nucleotides are TGTGCCAGCAGCTTAGGGCGGGAAAGGCAGTTCTTC.

The chain recombines TRBV5-1 with TRBJ1-6, with 8 bases matching TRBD1. The CDR3 spans 14 residues. V lost 4 bases and J lost 8; bases outside the gene matches: 5. Germline loops: CDR1 SGHRS, CDR2 YFSETQ. The CDR3 here is CASSLDRADSPLHF. For the CDR3, the DNA is TGCGCCAGCAGCCTGGACAGGGCCGATTCACCCCTCCACTTT.

The rearrangement joins TRBV6-4 to TRBJ1-1, with 7 bases fitting TRBD1. CDR3 size: 14 residues. Losses at the gene ends were 6 bases for V and 0 bases for J; bases not matched to a gene: 4. The germline gives CDR1 MRHNA, CDR2 SNTAGT. The chain's CDR3 is CASRPTGMNTEAFF. The CDR3 nucleotides are TGTGCCAGCAGGCCGACAGGGATGAACACTGAAGCTTTCTTT.

The chain uses TRBV21-1 and TRBJ2-5; the D segment call TRBD2 is taken from the table without a DNA check. TRBV21-1 is noted as a pseudogene. The CDR3 totals 15 residues. The CDR3 region is CASSKKLSRWETQYF. In nucleotides, the CDR3 is TGTGCCAGCAGCAAAAAACTCTCCCGGTGGGAGACCCAGTACTTC.